Presented here are 16 T cell receptor beta chains from one specimen sequenced in a study of blood T cells in healthy people across ages (dated by TCRdb to the mid-2010s). Libraries were built with 5' RACE. Sequenced on an Illumina HiSeq 2500. A second PCR of about 6 to 11 cycles was performed with a sample-barcoded 5' primer and a J-beta primer mix. Clones were called with MiXCR by TCRdb after fastp trimmed the public reads at Q25, and only in-frame beta chains were retained. Entries that share a CDR3 protein sequence are merged under the most common genes and DNA. This sample comprises fewer than 900,000 distinct CDR3 sequences, about 40% of them detected only once. The ten largest account for around a fifth of the sample. Sample: blood. The receptor source for this set is a woman in her fifties or sixties in good health.

This clonotype occurred many times. J is TRBJ2-3 and V is TRBV6-5, with D unresolved. CDR1 is MNHEY and CDR2 is SVGAGI in the germline V gene. Trimming left V 4 bases short and J 0 bases short, with 17 bases between. The length of the CDR3 is 17 residues. CDR3 nucleotides: TGTGCCAGCAGTTCCCCCACGGAGCGACTTAGCACAGATACGCAGTATTTT. Residues: CASSSPTERLSTDTQYF.

This chain uses TRBV28 with TRBJ1-4, with 8 bases that match TRBD1. The germline V gene has CDR1 MDHEN and CDR2 SYDVKM. The J segment lost 8 bases and the V segment lost 5 bases, leaving 10 bases of the junction unmatched. The CDR3 consists of 15 residues. The chain's CDR3 is CASSQPGQGGEKLFF. CDR3 coding DNA: TGTGCCAGCAGTCAGCCCGGACAGGGTGGCGAAAAACTGTTTTTT.

The chain has TRBV20-1 and TRBJ2-3; 10 bases are shared with TRBD2. The CDR3 totals 15 residues. The V gene's germline CDR1 is DFQATT and CDR2 SNEGSKA (reference sequence). Trimming cost V 0 bases and J 4 bases; bases outside gene matches: 4. CDR3 nucleotides: TGCAGTGCTAGAGATCCCAGCGGGGGGGCAGATACGCAGTATTTT. Its translation is CSARDPSGGADTQYF.

This clonotype showed up just a few times. J is TRBJ1-4 and V is TRBV4-2; D remains ambiguous. V gave up 3 bases and J gave up 7 bases, with 3 bases separating them. This CDR3 contains 11 residues. Germline loops: CDR1 LGHNA, CDR2 YNFKEQ. The CDR3 is CASSHFEKLFF. The DNA of the CDR3 is TGTGCCAGCAGCCATTTTGAAAAACTGTTTTTT.

The rearrangement joins TRBV7-2 to TRBJ1-2; D may be TRBD1 (5 bases). The V end lost 7 bases, the J end lost 8 bases, and 20 bases lay between the germline ends. The CDR3 totals 14 residues. Germline V gene data show CDR1 as SGHTA and CDR2 as FQGNSA. Here the CDR3 reads CASTPSAGSYGYTF. The CDR3 DNA reads TGTGCCAGCACGCCCAGCGCAGGGTCCTACGGCTACACCTTC. Together with reference TRBV7-2 and TRBJ1-2, the CDR3 gives the full variable domain: GAGVSQSPSNKVTEKGKDVELRCDPISGHTALYWYRQSLGQGLEFLIYFQGNSAPDKSGLPSDRFSAERTGGSVSTLTIQRTQQEDSAVYLCASTPSAGSYGYTFGSGTRLTVV.

This rearrangement joins TRBV5-5 to TRBJ1-2, with TRBD1 identical over 12 bases. The CDR3 sequence is 14 residues long. Per the germline V gene, CDR1 is SGHKS and CDR2 is YYEKEE (reference sequence). J was trimmed by 7 bases and V by 3 bases; bases with no gene match: 4. The CDR3 DNA follows: TGTGCCAGCAGCTGGGACAGGGGGCATTGTGGCTACACCTTC. As protein: CASSWDRGHCGYTF.

V and J are TRBV3-1 and TRBJ2-1; D unresolved. This CDR3 has 15 residues. Germline values: CDR1 LGHDT, CDR2 YNNKEL (reference sequence). Trimming removed 1 base from V and 10 bases from J, with 17 bases in between. The chain's CDR3 is CASSQGPGPRNEQFF. The CDR3 DNA is TGTGCCAGCAGCCAAGGCCCGGGCCCCCGGAACGAGCAGTTCTTC.

V gene TRBV5-1 combines with J gene TRBJ2-5; D is possibly TRBD2 (5 bases). This CDR3 is 14 amino acids long. V lost 4 bases, J lost 1 base, and 11 bases lay in between. Germline V gene sequence: CDR1 SGHRS, CDR2 YFSETQ. The CDR3 spells CASSPVGLQETQYF. CDR3 nucleotide sequence: TGCGCCAGCAGCCCGGTCGGACTCCAAGAGACCCAGTACTTC.

The chain has TRBV10-3 and TRBJ1-2, with D unresolved. The CDR3 has 11 amino acids. The V end lost 2 bases, the J end lost 5 bases, and 3 bases lay between the germline ends. Per germline, CDR1 ENHRY and CDR2 SYGVKD. The CDR3 loop is CAISETYGYTF. DNA for the CDR3: TGTGCCATCAGTGAGACGTATGGCTACACCTTC.

V is TRBV20-1 and J is TRBJ1-1, with D perhaps TRBD1 (6 bases). V lost 6 bases and J 1 base, leaving 15 bases between the germline ends. This CDR3 has 14 amino acids. Germline CDR1 is DFQATT and CDR2 is SNEGSKA (reference sequence). The CDR3 protein is CSAQPGQKNTEAFF. CDR3 coding DNA: TGCAGTGCGCAACCGGGACAAAAGAACACTGAAGCTTTCTTT.

The chain recombines TRBV9 with TRBJ2-5; the match to TRBD1 covers 9 bases. CDR3 length equals 16 residues. The V gene end was trimmed by 4 bases and the J gene end by 2 bases; junction bases not matched to a gene: 9. Germline CDR1 and CDR2: SGDLS and YYNGEE. The CDR3 here is CASSHEGTGRQETQYF. The CDR3 DNA reads TGTGCCAGCAGCCATGAGGGGACAGGGAGACAAGAGACCCAGTACTTC.

This CDR3 is CASSAVRDSYNEQFF. CDR3 DNA sequence: TGCGCCAGCAGTGCGGTCAGGGACTCCTACAATGAGCAGTTCTTC. The J gene is TRBJ2-1, the V gene TRBV10-2, with D tentatively TRBD1 (5 bases). From germline, CDR1 is WSHSY and CDR2 SAAADI. Trimming cost V 4 bases and J 0 bases, with 10 bases left between them. This CDR3 contains 15 residues.

About this clonotype: The germline gene is not matched at one end of the junction; a read error may be the cause. The genes are TRBV9 and TRBJ2-3; 11 bases align to TRBD2. Germline lookup yields CDR1 SGDLS and CDR2 YYNGEE. CDR3 size: 19 residues. The DNA for the CDR3 is TGTGCCAGCACCTTCCTGGGGAATAGCGGGAGGGCCCGCACAGAGACGCAGTATTTT. Translation: CASTFLGNSGRARTETQYF.

The chain uses TRBV5-5 and TRBJ1-1, with D uncertain. The germline V and J ends were trimmed by 4 bases and 6 bases, with 10 bases remaining between them. The CDR3 is 12 amino acids. Germline lookup yields CDR1 SGHKS and CDR2 YYEKEE (reference sequence). CDR3 in DNA: TGTGCCAGCAGCAATCGCGGGGCTGAAGCTTTCTTT. It translates to CASSNRGAEAFF.

In its sample, this clonotype was seen once. Relative to the germline gene, one junction end is altered; a read error may explain this. J is TRBJ2-5 and V is TRBV20-1; 13 bases match TRBD2. There are 17 residues in the CDR3. Germline V CDR1 and CDR2: DFQATT, SNEGSKA (reference sequence). In DNA, the CDR3 is TGCAGTGCTAGAGATGGCGGACTAGCGGGAGTCGGAGAGACCCTGTACTTC. Protein product: CSARDGGLAGVGETLYF.

This chain links TRBV12-3 or TRBV12-4 with TRBJ2-7; D is possibly TRBD2 (6 bases). Trimming cost V 6 bases and J 3 bases, with 15 bases left between them. The length of the CDR3 is 14 residues. CDR3: CASRTGSGGYEQYF. Here the CDR3 DNA reads TGTGCCAGCAGAACCGGGTCCGGGGGCTACGAGCAGTACTTC.